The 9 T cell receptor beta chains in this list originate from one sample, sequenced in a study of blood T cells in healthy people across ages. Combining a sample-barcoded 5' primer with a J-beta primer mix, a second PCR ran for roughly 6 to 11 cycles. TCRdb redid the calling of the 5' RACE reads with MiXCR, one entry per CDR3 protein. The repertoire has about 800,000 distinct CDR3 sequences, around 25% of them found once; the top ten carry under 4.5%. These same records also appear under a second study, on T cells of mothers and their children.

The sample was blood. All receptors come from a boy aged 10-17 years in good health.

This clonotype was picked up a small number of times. CDR3 nucleotides: TGTGCCAGCACCTGGGACCCCAGCTCCTACAATGAGCAGTTCTTC. As protein: CASTWDPSSYNEQFF. This rearrangement joins TRBV6-2 or TRBV6-3 to TRBJ2-1; D tentatively fits TRBD1 or TRBD2 (5 bases each). This CDR3 comprises 15 residues. CDR1 is MNHEY, CDR2 SVGEGT, per germline. V was cut by 7 bases and J by 0 bases, with 13 bases left in between.

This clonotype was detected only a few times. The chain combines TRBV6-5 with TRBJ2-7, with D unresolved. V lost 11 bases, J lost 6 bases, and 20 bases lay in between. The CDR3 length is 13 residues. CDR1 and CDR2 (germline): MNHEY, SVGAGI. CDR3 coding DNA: TGTGCCGGACGTATCCCGTCGGTCTGCGAGCAGTACTTC. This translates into CAGRIPSVCEQYF.

The CDR3 DNA reads as TGTGCCATCAGTGGCGGGACAAGCCTATTAGAGCAGTTCTTC. This sequence encodes CAISGGTSLLEQFF. The chain has TRBV10-3 and TRBJ2-1; D is tentatively TRBD1 or TRBD2 (6 bases each). The CDR3 length is 14 residues. The germline V and J ends were trimmed by 4 bases and 10 bases, with 17 bases remaining between them. Looked up from germline, CDR1 is ENHRY and CDR2 is SYGVKD.

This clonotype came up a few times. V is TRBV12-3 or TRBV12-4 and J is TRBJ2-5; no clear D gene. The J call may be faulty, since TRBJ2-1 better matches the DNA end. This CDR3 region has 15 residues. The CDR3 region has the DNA TGTGCCAGCAGTTTAGCAACACCCTACCCGGAAGAGCAGTTCTTC. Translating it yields CASSLATPYPEEQFF.

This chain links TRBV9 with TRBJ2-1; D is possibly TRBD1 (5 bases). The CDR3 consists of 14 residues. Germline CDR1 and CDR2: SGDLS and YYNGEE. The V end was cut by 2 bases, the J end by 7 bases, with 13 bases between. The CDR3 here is CASSVGWAGNEQFF. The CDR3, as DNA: TGTGCCAGCAGCGTTGGATGGGCAGGGAATGAGCAGTTCTTC.

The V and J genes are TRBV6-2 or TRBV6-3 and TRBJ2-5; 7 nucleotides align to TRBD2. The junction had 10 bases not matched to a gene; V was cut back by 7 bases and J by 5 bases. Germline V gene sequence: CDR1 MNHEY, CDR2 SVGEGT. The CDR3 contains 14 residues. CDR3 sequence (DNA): TGTGCCAGCACTCAACCCGGACTAGTTGAGACCCAGTACTTC. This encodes CASTQPGLVETQYF.

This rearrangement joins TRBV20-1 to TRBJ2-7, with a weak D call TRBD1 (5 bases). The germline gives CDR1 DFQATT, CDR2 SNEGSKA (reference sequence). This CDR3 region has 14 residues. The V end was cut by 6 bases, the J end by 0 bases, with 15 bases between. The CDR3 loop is CSATTGRSSYEQYF. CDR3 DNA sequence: TGCAGTGCCACTACAGGTAGATCCTCCTACGAGCAGTACTTC.

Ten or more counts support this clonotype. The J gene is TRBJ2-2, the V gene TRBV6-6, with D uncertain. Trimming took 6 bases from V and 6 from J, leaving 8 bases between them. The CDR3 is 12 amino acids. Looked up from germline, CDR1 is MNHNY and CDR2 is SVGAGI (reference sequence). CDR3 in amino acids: CASSPIAGELFF. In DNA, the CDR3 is TGTGCCAGCAGCCCAATAGCCGGGGAGCTGTTTTTT.

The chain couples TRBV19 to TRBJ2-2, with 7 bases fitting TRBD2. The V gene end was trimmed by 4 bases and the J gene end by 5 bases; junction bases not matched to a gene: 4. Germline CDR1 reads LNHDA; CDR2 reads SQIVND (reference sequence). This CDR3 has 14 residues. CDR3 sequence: CASSKLRETGELFF. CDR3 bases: TGTGCCAGTAGTAAGTTGCGGGAGACCGGGGAGCTGTTTTTT.